This T cell receptor (beta chain) was identified during a study of blood T cell repertoires in COVID-19. Study-wide background: The United States, Italy and Spain supplied acute and convalescent COVID-19 samples.

Original handling: Quantification of nucleated cells was approximated via reference gene primer amplification. Method: immunoSEQ multiplex PCR; TCRdb's copy keeps in-frame clones and lacks some. For V, J and clone size, that table is used; D and trimming come from the DNA. The repertoire holds more than 95,000 clones, with roughly 83% as singletons. Germline CDR1 is ENHRY and CDR2 is SYGVKD. V was cut by 10 bases and J by 0 bases, with 19 bases left in between. This CDR3 has 16 residues. The rearrangement joins TRBV10-3 to TRBJ1-3; no firm D call. This TCR was recovered from a man aged 25 to 40 with acute or convalescent COVID-19. The sequencing input was peripheral blood. This CDR3 reads CATVPSGRSSGNTIYF. Written as DNA, the CDR3 is TGTGCCACCGTACCCAGTGGCAGAAGCTCTGGAAACACCATATATTTT.